This record covers a single T cell receptor (beta chain). This clone was seen only once. Its recognized antigen is unknown. Base qualities are not recorded, but no much larger clone differs from it by a single base. This sample was included in a study of blood T cell repertoires in COVID-19 (dated by TCRdb to 2019 to 2021). Turning to the overall study: Samples from collaborators originated in the United States, Italy and Spain and spanned both the acute and convalescent phases of COVID-19. The material from the prospective study consisted of cDNA or gDNA derived from T cells, B-cell-depleted T cells, or PBMCs. The samples were drawn from two sources: the first 160 participants of the ongoing ImmuneRACE study, and fewer than 1,500 subjects contributed by 6 global collaborators. The dataset comprised deeply sampled blood TCRbeta repertoires from subjects exposed to, actively infected with, or recovered from COVID-19. Where available, HLA class I and class II types were taken from metadata supplied by the sample provider and were not determined by assay-based typing. The repertoires were released in a freely available public database intended as a resource for research on the immune response to SARS-CoV-2. Nearly every sample came with metadata listing a de-identified subject ID, COVID-19 status, age in years and sex. Paper-wide results and their limitations: The amount of clinical and demographic metadata varied by source and participant and was provided uncurated.

Whole blood was collected in K2EDTA tubes by collaborating institutions according to the institutions' own protocols. For TCRbeta analysis, collaborators shipped samples in one of three forms: frozen whole blood, isolated PBMCs, or DNA extracted from either of those sample types. TCRbeta CDR3 regions were amplified from genomic DNA using the immunoSEQ Assay, a bias-controlled multiplex PCR. As for the authors' bioinformatics: The number of nucleated cells in each sample was estimated from the amplification of reference gene primers within the assay. To quantify the absolute abundance of each unique TCRbeta CDR3 rearrangement, sequence reads were collapsed and filtered. For each sample, productive Simpson clonality was calculated as the square root of Simpson's diversity index over productive rearrangements. Sourced from immuneACCESS, this table was stored by TCRdb with only in-frame sequences that have V and J called. A share of the clones is absent; for the studies checked, an unresolved V gene accounts for under half, and the remainder has no known explanation. V, J and clone size derive from that table, while D and trimming were established from the DNA sequence. This sample holds roughly 360,000 clones; over 65% were observed only once. Of the sample, 0.85% to 1.3% falls within the top ten clones.

What was sequenced was peripheral blood. This TCR derives from a human donor with acute or convalescent COVID-19. The donor label of this sample is uncertain.

The DNA sequence is given as TGTGCCAGCAGTCGCAGCACCGACAGGACTTACTATGGCTACACCTTC. Its product reads: CASSRSTDRTYYGYTF. The chain is assembled from TRBV6-4 and TRBJ1-2, and perhaps TRBD1 as D gene, on 6 matching bases. At the junction V is shortened by 5 bases and J by 3 bases, with 19 bases in between. The germline V gene encodes CDR1 MRHNA and CDR2 SNTAGT. From cysteine to phenylalanine, the CDR3 is 16 amino acids long. Solely the CDR3 DNA is kept, with 48 bases framed from the first base.